This entry features one TCR beta chain sequence. Its antigen is currently unknown. Clones were read by immunoSEQ multiplex PCR, and TCRdb kept only the in-frame ones, dropping some. The sample carries fewer than 2,500 clones, 84% recorded once. Per germline, CDR1 SGHDT and CDR2 YYEEEE. The CDR3 has 15 residues. Trimming took 6 bases from V and 5 from J; bases not matched to a gene: 7. This sample stems from a study of T cell repertoires in ileal Crohn's disease. Across the study: Around 37% were active smokers at surgery; median disease duration was roughly eight years. About half of patients got postoperative therapy: roughly 12 thiopurines, around 20 anti-TNF. Study-level points and caveats: Sorted CD8 T cells held more high-frequency clones than CD4. Clonal expansions were more frequent in active smokers than non-smokers at surgery.

The V gene is TRBV5-6, the J gene TRBJ2-3; TRBD1 matches 12 bases. The origin of this receptor is an adult with Crohn's disease. The sequenced material came from ileal tissue. CDR3 amino acids: CASTSGTGGRDTQYF. DNA for the CDR3: TGTGCCAGCACCTCCGGGACAGGGGGCAGAGATACGCAGTATTTT.